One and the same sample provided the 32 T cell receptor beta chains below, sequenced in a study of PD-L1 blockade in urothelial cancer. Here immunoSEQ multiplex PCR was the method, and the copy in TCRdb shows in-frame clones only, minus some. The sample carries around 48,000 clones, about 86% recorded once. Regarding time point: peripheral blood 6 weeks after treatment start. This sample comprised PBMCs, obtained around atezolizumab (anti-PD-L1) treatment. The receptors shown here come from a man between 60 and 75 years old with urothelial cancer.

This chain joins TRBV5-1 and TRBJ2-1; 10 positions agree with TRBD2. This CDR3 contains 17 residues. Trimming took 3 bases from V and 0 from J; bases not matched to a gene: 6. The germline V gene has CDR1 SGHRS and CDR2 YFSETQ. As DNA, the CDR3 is TGCGCCAGCAGCTCAGCGTCTAGCGGGAGCTCCTACAATGAGCAGTTCTTC. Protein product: CASSSASSGSSYNEQFF.

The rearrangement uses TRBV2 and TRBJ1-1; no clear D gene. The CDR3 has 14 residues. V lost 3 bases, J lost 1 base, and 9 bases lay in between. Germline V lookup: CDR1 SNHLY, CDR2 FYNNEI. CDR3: CASSDRGGNTEAFF. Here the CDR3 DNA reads TGTGCCAGCAGTGACCGGGGAGGGAACACTGAAGCTTTCTTT.

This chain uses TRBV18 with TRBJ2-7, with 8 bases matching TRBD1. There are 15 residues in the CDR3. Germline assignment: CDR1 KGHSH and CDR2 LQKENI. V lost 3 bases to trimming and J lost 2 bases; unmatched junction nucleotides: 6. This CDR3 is CASSPGQGIPYEQYF. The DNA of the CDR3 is TGTGCCAGCTCACCCGGACAGGGCATCCCCTACGAGCAGTACTTC.

CDR3: CVSGLYEQYF. The CDR3 DNA reads as TGTGTGTCGGGTCTCTACGAGCAGTACTTC. The chain has TRBV28 and TRBJ2-7; D not certain. Per germline, CDR1 MDHEN and CDR2 SYDVKM. The CDR3 consists of 10 residues.

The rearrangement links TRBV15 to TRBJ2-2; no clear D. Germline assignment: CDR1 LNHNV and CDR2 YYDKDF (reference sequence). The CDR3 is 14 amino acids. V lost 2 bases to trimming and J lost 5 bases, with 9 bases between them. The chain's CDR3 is CATSRRPETGELFF. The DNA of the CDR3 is TGTGCCACCAGCAGACGCCCTGAGACCGGGGAGCTGTTTTTT.

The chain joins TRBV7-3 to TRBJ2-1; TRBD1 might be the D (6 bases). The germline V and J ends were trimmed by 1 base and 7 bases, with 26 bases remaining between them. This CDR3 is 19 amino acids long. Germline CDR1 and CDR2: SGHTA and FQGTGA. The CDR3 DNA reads TGTGCCAGCAGCTTAAATGGACTGGGACCGGGACACCCAGGGAATGAGCAGTTCTTC. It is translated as CASSLNGLGPGHPGNEQFF.

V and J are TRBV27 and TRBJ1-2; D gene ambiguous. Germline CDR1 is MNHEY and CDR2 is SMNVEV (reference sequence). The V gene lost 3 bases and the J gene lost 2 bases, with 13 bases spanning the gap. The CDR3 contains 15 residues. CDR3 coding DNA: TGTGCCAGCAGTTTGACGGGGTCCCTCAACTATGGCTACACCTTC. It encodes CASSLTGSLNYGYTF.

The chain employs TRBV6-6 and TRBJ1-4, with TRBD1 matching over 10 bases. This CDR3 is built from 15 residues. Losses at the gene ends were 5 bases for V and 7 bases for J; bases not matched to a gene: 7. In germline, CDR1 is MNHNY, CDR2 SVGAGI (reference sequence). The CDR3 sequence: CASSPHRDRGEKLFF. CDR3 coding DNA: TGTGCCAGCAGTCCACACCGGGACAGGGGTGAAAAACTGTTTTTT.

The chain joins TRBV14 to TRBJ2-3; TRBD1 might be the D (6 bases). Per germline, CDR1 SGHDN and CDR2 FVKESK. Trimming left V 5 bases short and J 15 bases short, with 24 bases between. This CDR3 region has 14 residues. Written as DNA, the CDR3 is TGTGCCAGCAGCTCAATGAGAGAGACAGGAAAAAAATATTTT. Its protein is CASSSMRETGKKYF.

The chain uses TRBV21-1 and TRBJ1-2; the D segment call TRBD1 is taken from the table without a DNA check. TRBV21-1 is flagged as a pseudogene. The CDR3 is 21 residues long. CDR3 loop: CASSKDACCWTGGVYNYGYTF. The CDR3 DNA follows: TGTGCCAGCAGCAAAGATGCTTGTTGCTGGACAGGGGGCGTGTATAACTATGGCTACACCTTC.

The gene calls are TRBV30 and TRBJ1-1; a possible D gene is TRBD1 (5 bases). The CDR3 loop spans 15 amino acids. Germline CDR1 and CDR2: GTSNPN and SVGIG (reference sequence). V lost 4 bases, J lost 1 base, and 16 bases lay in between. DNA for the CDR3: TGTGCCTGGACCCCTCCCGGACACCGGAACACTGAAGCTTTCTTT. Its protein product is CAWTPPGHRNTEAFF.

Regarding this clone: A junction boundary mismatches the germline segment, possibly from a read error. CDR3 sequence reads: CASSLSGGQHF. DNA of the CDR3: TGTGCCAGCAGTTTATCGGGGGGGCAGCACTTC. V and J are TRBV28 and TRBJ2-4; 8 bases map to TRBD2. This CDR3 is built from 11 residues. The germline gives CDR1 MDHEN, CDR2 SYDVKM.

The CDR3: CASSAYDTGGPTSSYTF. DNA for the CDR3: TGTGCCAGCTCTGCTTATGACACAGGGGGCCCTACTTCAAGCTACACCTTC. The chain combines TRBV18 with TRBJ1-2; 9 positions agree with TRBD1. CDR1 and CDR2 (germline): KGHSH, LQKENI. The CDR3 loop spans 17 amino acids. J gave up 9 bases and V 6 bases, and 20 bases lay outside the gene matches.

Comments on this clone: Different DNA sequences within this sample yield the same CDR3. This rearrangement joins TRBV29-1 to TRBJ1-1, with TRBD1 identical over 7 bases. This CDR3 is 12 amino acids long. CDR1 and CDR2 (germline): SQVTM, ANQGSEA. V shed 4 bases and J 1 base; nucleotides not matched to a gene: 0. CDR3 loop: CSVGTGNTEAFF. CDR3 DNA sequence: TGCAGCGTTGGGACAGGGAACACTGAAGCTTTCTTT.

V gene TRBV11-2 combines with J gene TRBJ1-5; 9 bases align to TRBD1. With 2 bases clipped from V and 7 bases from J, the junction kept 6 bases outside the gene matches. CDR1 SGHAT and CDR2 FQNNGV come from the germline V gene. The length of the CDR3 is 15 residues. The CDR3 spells CASSLTGQGEQPQHF. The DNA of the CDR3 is TGTGCCAGCAGCTTAACGGGACAGGGAGAACAGCCCCAGCATTTT.

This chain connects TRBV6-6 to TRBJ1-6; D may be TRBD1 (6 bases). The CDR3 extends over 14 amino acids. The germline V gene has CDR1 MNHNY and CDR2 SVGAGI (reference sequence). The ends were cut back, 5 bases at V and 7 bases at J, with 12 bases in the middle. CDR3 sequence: CASSPPQGNSPLHF. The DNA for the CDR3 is TGTGCCAGCAGTCCCCCACAGGGCAATTCACCCCTCCACTTT.

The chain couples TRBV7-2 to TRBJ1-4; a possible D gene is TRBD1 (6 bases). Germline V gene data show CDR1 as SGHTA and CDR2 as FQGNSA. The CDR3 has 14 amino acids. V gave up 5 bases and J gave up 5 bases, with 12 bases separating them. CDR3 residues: CASSATGRNEKLFF. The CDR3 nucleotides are TGTGCCAGCAGCGCTACAGGGCGGAATGAAAAACTGTTTTTT. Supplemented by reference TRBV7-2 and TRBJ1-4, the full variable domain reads GAGVSQSPSNKVTEKGKDVELRCDPISGHTALYWYRQSLGQGLEFLIYFQGNSAPDKSGLPSDRFSAERTGGSVSTLTIQRTQQEDSAVYLCASSATGRNEKLFFGSGTQLSVL.

CDR3 in DNA: TGTGCCAGCAGTTACAGCCACCCGTCCGGGGACTATGGCTACACCTTC. As protein: CASSYSHPSGDYGYTF. V and J are TRBV6-6 and TRBJ1-2; D call uncertain. The CDR3 consists of 16 residues. From germline, CDR1 is MNHNY and CDR2 SVGAGI (reference sequence). Trimming stripped 2 bases from V and 3 bases from J, with 16 bases between.

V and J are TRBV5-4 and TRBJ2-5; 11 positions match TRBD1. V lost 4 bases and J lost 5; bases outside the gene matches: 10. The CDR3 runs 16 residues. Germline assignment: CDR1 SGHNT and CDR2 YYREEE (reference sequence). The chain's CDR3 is CASSAGGDRGSETQYF. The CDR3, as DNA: TGTGCCAGCAGCGCAGGCGGGGACAGGGGGAGTGAGACCCAGTACTTC. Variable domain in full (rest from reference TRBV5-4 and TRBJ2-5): ETGVTQSPTHLIKTRGQQVTLRCSSQSGHNTVSWYQQALGQGPQFIFQYYREEENGRGNFPPRFSGLQFPNYSSELNVNALELDDSALYLCASSAGGDRGSETQYFGPGTRLLVL.

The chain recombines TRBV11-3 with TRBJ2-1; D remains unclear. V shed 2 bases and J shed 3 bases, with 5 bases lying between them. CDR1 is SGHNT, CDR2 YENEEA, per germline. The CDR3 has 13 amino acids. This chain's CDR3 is CASSLNSYNEQFF. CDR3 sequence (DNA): TGTGCCAGCAGCTTAAACAGCTACAATGAGCAGTTCTTC.

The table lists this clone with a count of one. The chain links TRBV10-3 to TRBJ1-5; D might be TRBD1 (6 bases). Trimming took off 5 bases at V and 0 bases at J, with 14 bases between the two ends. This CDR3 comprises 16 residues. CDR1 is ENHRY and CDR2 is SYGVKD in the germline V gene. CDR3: CAISQPGQYSNQPQHF. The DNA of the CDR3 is TGTGCCATCAGTCAACCTGGACAGTATAGCAATCAGCCCCAGCATTTT.

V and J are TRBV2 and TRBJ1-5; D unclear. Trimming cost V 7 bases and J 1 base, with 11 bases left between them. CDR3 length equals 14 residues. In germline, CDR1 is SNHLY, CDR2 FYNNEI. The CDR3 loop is CASTWASSNQPQHF. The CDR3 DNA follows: TGTGCCAGCACCTGGGCTTCGAGCAATCAGCCCCAGCATTTT.

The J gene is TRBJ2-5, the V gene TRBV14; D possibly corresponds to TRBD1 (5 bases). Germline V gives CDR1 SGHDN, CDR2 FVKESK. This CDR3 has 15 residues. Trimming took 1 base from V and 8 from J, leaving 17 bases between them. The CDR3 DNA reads TGTGCCAGCAGCCAAGTTCAAGGGGTTTCGGGTACCCAGTACTTC. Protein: CASSQVQGVSGTQYF.

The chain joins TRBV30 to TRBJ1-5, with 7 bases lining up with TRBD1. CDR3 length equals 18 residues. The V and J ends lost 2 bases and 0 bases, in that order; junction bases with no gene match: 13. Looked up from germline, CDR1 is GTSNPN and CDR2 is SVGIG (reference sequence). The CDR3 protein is CAWSTLPRDSYSNQPQHF. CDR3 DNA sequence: TGTGCCTGGAGTACTCTTCCCCGGGACAGTTATAGCAATCAGCCCCAGCATTTT.

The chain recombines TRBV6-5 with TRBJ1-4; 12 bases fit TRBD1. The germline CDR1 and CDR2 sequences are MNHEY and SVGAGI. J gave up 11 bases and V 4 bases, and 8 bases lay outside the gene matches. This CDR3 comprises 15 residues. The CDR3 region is CASSSNRDRGRKLFF. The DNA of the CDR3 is TGTGCCAGCAGTTCAAACCGGGACAGGGGGCGGAAACTGTTTTTT.

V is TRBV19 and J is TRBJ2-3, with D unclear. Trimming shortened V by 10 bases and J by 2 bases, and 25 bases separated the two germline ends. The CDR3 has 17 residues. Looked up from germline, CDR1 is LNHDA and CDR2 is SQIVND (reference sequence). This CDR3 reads CATRFRHSSEFTDTQYF. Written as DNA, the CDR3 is TGTGCCACCCGATTCAGACATTCGTCCGAGTTCACAGATACGCAGTATTTT.

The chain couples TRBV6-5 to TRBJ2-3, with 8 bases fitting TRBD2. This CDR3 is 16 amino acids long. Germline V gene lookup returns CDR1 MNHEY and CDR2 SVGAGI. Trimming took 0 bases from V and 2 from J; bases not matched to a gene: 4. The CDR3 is CASSYSGRGATDTQYF. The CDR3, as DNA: TGTGCCAGCAGTTACTCGGGGCGGGGGGCCACAGATACGCAGTATTTT.

The CDR3 sequence: CASSKTMIYEQYF. CDR3 sequence (DNA): TGTGCCAGTAGTAAGACTATGATCTACGAGCAGTACTTC. The rearrangement links TRBV19 to TRBJ2-7; D possibly corresponds to TRBD2 (5 bases). Germline CDR1 LNHDA, CDR2 SQIVND (reference sequence). There are 13 residues in the CDR3. Trimming took off 4 bases at V and 3 bases at J, with 10 bases between the two ends.

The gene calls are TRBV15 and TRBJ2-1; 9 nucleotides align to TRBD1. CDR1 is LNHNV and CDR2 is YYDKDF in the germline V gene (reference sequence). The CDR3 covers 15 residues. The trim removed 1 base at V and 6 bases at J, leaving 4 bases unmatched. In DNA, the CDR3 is TGTGCCACCAGCAGAGGACAGGGGGAGTTCAATGAGCAGTTCTTC. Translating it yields CATSRGQGEFNEQFF.

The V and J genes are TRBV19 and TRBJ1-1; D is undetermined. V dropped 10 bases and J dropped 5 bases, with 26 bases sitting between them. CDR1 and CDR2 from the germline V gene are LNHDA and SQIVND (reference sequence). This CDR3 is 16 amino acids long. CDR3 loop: CATSMSRVQRKTEAFF. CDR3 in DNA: TGTGCCACGTCCATGTCTAGAGTTCAACGGAAAACTGAAGCTTTCTTT.

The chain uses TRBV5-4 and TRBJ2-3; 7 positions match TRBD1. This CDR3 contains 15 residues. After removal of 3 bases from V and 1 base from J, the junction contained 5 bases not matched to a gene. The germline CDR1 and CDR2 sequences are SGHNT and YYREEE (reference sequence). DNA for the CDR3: TGTGCCAGCAGCTCACAGGGGCTTGGCACAGATACGCAGTATTTT. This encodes CASSSQGLGTDTQYF.

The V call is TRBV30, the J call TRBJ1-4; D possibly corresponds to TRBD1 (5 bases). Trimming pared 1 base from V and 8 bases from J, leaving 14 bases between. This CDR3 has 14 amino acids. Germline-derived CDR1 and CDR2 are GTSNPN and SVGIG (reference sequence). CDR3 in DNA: TGTGCCTGGAGTGGCGGCGGGGCGGTGGAAAAACTGTTTTTT. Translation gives CAWSGGGAVEKLFF.